This is a list of T cell receptor beta chains from one sample in a study of prognosis after radiotherapy for stage I lung cancer. MiXCR, applied by TCRdb to the multiplex PCR reads, yields one record per CDR3 protein. Of around 31,000 distinct CDR3 sequences listed, 25% to 40% are singletons. The input for sequencing was PBMCs, taken before or after stereotactic body radiation therapy (not recorded which). These receptors were taken from a donor at least 50 years old with non-small cell lung cancer. Each CDR3 is given with its conserved first and last residue. A D gene is named only where the DNA matches it firmly. Clone size is not always given. Where it is, it says once, few, many or a class for expanded clones.

v_gene,abundance,j_gene,d_gene,CDR3aa,CDR3nt
TRBV5-1,once,TRBJ2-7,.,CASSLGQVQDEQYF,TGCGCCAGCAGCTTGGGACAGGTTCAGGACGAGCAGTACTTC
TRBV27,many,TRBJ1-2,TRBD1,CASSLSGTGSNYGYTF,TGTGCCAGCAGTTTATCGGGGACAGGGTCTAACTATGGCTACACCTTC
TRBV10-2,many,TRBJ1-3,.,CASSPRDTGEPGNTIYF,TGCGCCAGCAGCCCCCGGGACACCGGAGAACCTGGAAACACCATATATTTT
TRBV7-8,many,TRBJ1-2,.,CASSFRGVYGYTF,TGTGCCAGCAGCTTCAGAGGAGTCTATGGCTACACCTTC
TRBV9,many,TRBJ1-6,.,CASGYGATNNSPLHF,TGTGCCAGCGGGTATGGGGCGACCAATAATTCACCCCTCCACTTT
TRBV6-2/TRBV6-3,many,TRBJ1-1,.,CASSYRTNTEAFF,TGTGCCAGCAGTTACAGGACTAACACTGAAGCTTTCTTT
TRBV5-1,many,TRBJ2-7,TRBD1,CASSLSPGTGSEQYF,TGCGCCAGCAGCCTTTCCCCCGGGACAGGGAGCGAGCAGTACTTC
TRBV28,many,TRBJ2-7,.,CASSPTGGGGTYEQYF,TGTGCCAGCAGCCCGACGGGTGGAGGAGGAACCTACGAGCAGTACTTC
TRBV28,many,TRBJ2-7,TRBD2,CATGTTGLASYYEQYF,TGTGCCACCGGGACAACGGGACTAGCGTCTTACTACGAGCAGTACTTC
TRBV18,.,TRBJ1-1,TRBD1,CASSPRDRVRNTEAFF,TGTGCCAGCTCACCCCGGGACAGGGTTAGGAACACTGAAGCTTTCTTT
TRBV27,.,TRBJ2-7,TRBD2,CVSRGLVVYDQYF,TGTGTCAGTAGGGGACTAGTAGTCTACGATCAGTACTTC
TRBV9,many,TRBJ1-6,.,CASSVLGVGSPLHF,TGTGCCAGCAGCGTACTCGGGGTCGGGTCACCCCTCCACTTT
TRBV27,.,TRBJ2-1,TRBD2,CASRTTSGLSYNEQFF,TGTGCCAGCAGGACGACTAGCGGCCTTTCCTACAATGAGCAGTTCTTC
TRBV2,.,TRBJ1-2,TRBD1,CASSFDRADYDYTF,TGTGCCAGCAGTTTCGACAGGGCTGACTATGACTACACCTTC
TRBV10-3,many,TRBJ1-1,.,CATSGRENTEAFF,TGTGCCACATCGGGACGGGAGAACACTGAAGCTTTCTTT
TRBV27,many,TRBJ1-1,.,CASSLQLNTEAFF,TGTGCCAGCAGTTTACAGCTGAACACTGAAGCTTTCTTT
TRBV5-1,many,TRBJ1-1,TRBD1,CASSLDRGREAFF,TGCGCCAGCAGCTTGGACAGGGGGCGCGAAGCTTTCTTT
TRBV29-1,large,TRBJ2-7,.,CSVGQQGYEQYF,TGCAGCGTTGGGCAACAGGGCTACGAGCAGTACTTC
TRBV5-8,many,TRBJ2-7,.,CASSLAFQGIPEQYF,TGTGCCAGCAGCTTGGCCTTTCAGGGAATACCCGAGCAGTACTTC
TRBV20-1,many,TRBJ2-2,TRBD1,CSARGQGWNTGELFF,TGCAGTGCTAGAGGACAGGGTTGGAACACCGGGGAGCTGTTTTTT
TRBV3-1,many,TRBJ2-7,.,CASSISRLSGQIDF,TGTGCCAGCAGCATTTCGCGGCTTAGCGGTCAAATTGACTTC
TRBV7-2,many,TRBJ2-2,.,CASSPGGGSNTGELFF,TGTGCCAGCAGCCCAGGGGGCGGGAGTAACACCGGGGAGCTGTTTTTT
TRBV7-9,.,TRBJ2-7,TRBD1,CASGQVFFYEQYF,TGTGCCAGTGGACAGGTGTTTTTCTACGAGCAGTACTTC
TRBV9,.,TRBJ1-3,.,CASSVGGSYSGNTIYF,TGTGCCAGCAGCGTAGGCGGATCGTACTCTGGAAACACCATATATTTT
TRBV6-1,medium-sized,TRBJ2-7,.,CASSEFRDPREQYF,TGTGCCAGCAGTGAGTTTCGTGACCCTAGGGAGCAGTACTTC
TRBV25-1,many,TRBJ1-2,.,CASSPGAGRYTF,TGTGCCAGCAGTCCGGGGGCCGGGCGCTACACCTTC
TRBV6-6,.,TRBJ2-7,.,CASSYSVYEQYF,TGTGCCAGCAGTTACTCGGTGTACGAGCAGTACTTC
TRBV7-9,many,TRBJ2-1,.,CASSRRDTYPNNEQFF,TGTGCCAGCAGCCGCCGGGACACTTACCCGAACAATGAGCAGTTCTTC
TRBV15,many,TRBJ1-2,TRBD1,CATSPRPGTGYGYTF,TGTGCCACCAGCCCCCGTCCCGGGACAGGCTATGGCTACACCTTC
TRBV29-1,many,TRBJ2-3,.,CSVDTAQLQYF,TGCAGCGTTGATACGGCCCAGTTACAGTATTTT
TRBV20-1,many,TRBJ2-7,TRBD2,CSANKAGELYEQYF,TGCAGTGCGAATAAAGCGGGAGAGCTCTACGAGCAGTACTTC
TRBV25-1,many,TRBJ1-6,.,CASSVGTADNSPLHF,TGTGCCAGCAGTGTAGGGACCGCCGATAATTCACCCCTCCACTTT
TRBV12-3/TRBV12-4,many,TRBJ2-2,.,CASSLAGHLNTGELFF,TGTGCCAGCAGTTTGGCCGGACACTTGAACACCGGGGAGCTGTTTTTT
TRBV20-1,many,TRBJ2-7,.,CSARGQPDYEQYF,TGCAGTGCTAGGGGGCAGCCCGACTACGAGCAGTACTTC
TRBV7-2,once,TRBJ2-1,.,CASSYGPLYNEQFF,TGTGCCAGCAGCTACGGACCCCTTTACAATGAGCAGTTCTTC
TRBV12-5,many,TRBJ2-7,.,CASGPLYEQYF,TGTGCTAGTGGACCCCTTTACGAGCAGTACTTC
TRBV5-1,many,TRBJ1-4,TRBD1,CASSYQGATGEKLFF,TGCGCCAGCAGCTACCAGGGGGCTACAGGTGAAAAACTGTTTTTT
TRBV30,many,TRBJ2-5,TRBD1,CACRTGQWTQYF,TGTGCCTGCCGGACAGGTCAGTGGACCCAGTACTTC
TRBV29-1,.,TRBJ2-7,.,CSAEDPYWRPGEQYF,TGCAGCGCTGAAGATCCTTATTGGAGGCCGGGGGAGCAGTACTTC
TRBV19,many,TRBJ2-1,.,CASRSSSGVPYNEQFF,TGTGCCAGTAGATCTTCGTCGGGAGTACCCTACAATGAGCAGTTCTTC
TRBV6-1,.,TRBJ1-2,TRBD1,CAITPPGDRVYGYTF,TGTGCCATCACCCCCCCAGGGGACAGGGTATATGGCTACACCTTC
TRBV6-1,many,TRBJ2-7,TRBD2,CASRLTSGTSYEQYF,TGTGCCAGCAGACTAACTAGCGGGACTTCCTACGAGCAGTACTTC
TRBV2,.,TRBJ2-7,.,CASSKDTSYEQYF,TGTGCCAGCAGTAAAGACACCTCCTACGAGCAGTACTTC